One T cell receptor beta chain is described in this entry. This entry is derived from a study of technical replicates of blood from a few donors. Data came from immunoSEQ multiplex PCR; TCRdb stores just in-frame clones and leaves some out. The sample carries approximately 58,000 clones, about 88% recorded once. V lost 5 bases to trimming and J lost 1 base; unmatched junction nucleotides: 6. The germline V gene encodes CDR1 MRHNA and CDR2 SNTAGT. CDR3 length equals 15 residues. This chain links TRBV6-4 with TRBJ1-1, with 8 bases that match TRBD1. The sequenced sample consisted of PBMCs. The clonotype comes from a human donor in good health. Some clones in this sample may be carry-over from other donors' samples. In DNA, the CDR3 is TGTGCCAGCAGTTGGACAGGGCTTGAGAACACTGAAGCTTTCTTT. It specifies CASSWTGLENTEAFF.